The rows below give T cell receptor beta chains drawn from one sample of a study of CD8 T cells in Susac syndrome. TCRdb reprocessed the immunoSEQ multiplex PCR reads with MiXCR, giving one entry per CDR3 protein. The table records 130,000 or so distinct CDR3 sequences, over 75% of them present only once. Source material: CD8+ T cells from PBMCs. All receptors derive from a human donor with multiple sclerosis. The CDR3 runs from the conserved cysteine through the conserved F or W. A D gene is named only where the DNA matches it firmly. The size of a clone is reported for some rows only, either as once, few or many, or as a class for expanded clones.

j_call: TRBJ2-7; d_call: .; v_call: TRBV5-4; clone_size: .; cdr3_nt: TGTGCCAGCAGCTTGGAGGTAGGGGCACCCTACGAGCAGTACTTC; cdr3_aa: CASSLEVGAPYEQYF
j_call: TRBJ1-6; d_call: .; v_call: TRBV11-2; clone_size: .; cdr3_nt: TGTGCCAGCAGCTTAGATTATTCTATTTCACCCCTCCACTTT; cdr3_aa: CASSLDYSISPLHF
j_call: TRBJ2-7; d_call: .; v_call: TRBV19; clone_size: .; cdr3_nt: TGTGCCAGTAGTATAGGCGGGAACGAGCAGTACTTC; cdr3_aa: CASSIGGNEQYF
j_call: TRBJ2-5; d_call: TRBD1; v_call: TRBV4-1; clone_size: once; cdr3_nt: TGCGCCAGCAGCCAAGAGATCACGGGACAGGGTTCCCAAGAGACCCAGTACTTC; cdr3_aa: CASSQEITGQGSQETQYF
j_call: TRBJ2-2; d_call: .; v_call: TRBV13; clone_size: once; cdr3_nt: TGTGCCAGCAGCGCGAACCCAACCGGGGAGCTGTTTTTT; cdr3_aa: CASSANPTGELFF
j_call: TRBJ1-1; d_call: .; v_call: TRBV2; clone_size: .; cdr3_nt: TGTGCCAGCAGTTCCCCGGTCGAAAGAGCTTTCTTT; cdr3_aa: CASSSPVERAFF
j_call: TRBJ2-1; d_call: .; v_call: TRBV27; clone_size: .; cdr3_nt: TGTGCCAGCAGTTTTTGGCTAGCTGCCTACAATGAGCAGTTCTTC; cdr3_aa: CASSFWLAAYNEQFF
j_call: TRBJ1-1; d_call: .; v_call: TRBV27; clone_size: once; cdr3_nt: TGTGCCACCAAAGCCGGGGGGCCAGAAGCTTTCTTT; cdr3_aa: CATKAGGPEAFF
j_call: TRBJ2-7; d_call: .; v_call: TRBV3-1; clone_size: .; cdr3_nt: TGTGCCAGCAGCCAAGTAGGGAGACGCAACTCCTACGAGCAGTACTTC; cdr3_aa: CASSQVGRRNSYEQYF
j_call: TRBJ2-1; d_call: TRBD2; v_call: TRBV11-3; clone_size: .; cdr3_nt: TGTGCCAGCAGCCTCGGACTAGCGGGGATAAGCTACAATGAGCAGTTCTTC; cdr3_aa: CASSLGLAGISYNEQFF
j_call: TRBJ2-5; d_call: .; v_call: TRBV6-2/TRBV6-3; clone_size: .; cdr3_nt: TGTGCCAGCAGTTACCGCGGGGCGGGGAGAGAGACCCAGTACTTC; cdr3_aa: CASSYRGAGRETQYF
j_call: TRBJ2-5; d_call: TRBD1; v_call: TRBV10-3; clone_size: .; cdr3_nt: TGTGCCATCAGTGACGGGACAGGGGGCCAAGAGACCCAGTACTTC; cdr3_aa: CAISDGTGGQETQYF
j_call: TRBJ1-1; d_call: .; v_call: TRBV27; clone_size: .; cdr3_nt: TGTGCCAGCAGTTTATTTTACGGGGATAGGTCGAACACTGAAGCTTTCTTT; cdr3_aa: CASSLFYGDRSNTEAFF
j_call: TRBJ1-1; d_call: TRBD1; v_call: TRBV7-3; clone_size: .; cdr3_nt: TGTGCCAGCAGCCCCTCGACAGGGACGTTTCCCACTGAAGCTTTCTTT; cdr3_aa: CASSPSTGTFPTEAFF
j_call: TRBJ1-1; d_call: .; v_call: TRBV4-1; clone_size: few; cdr3_nt: TGCGCCAGCAGTCAACTGGGGAACACTGAAGCTTTCTTT; cdr3_aa: CASSQLGNTEAFF
j_call: TRBJ2-3; d_call: .; v_call: TRBV28; clone_size: once; cdr3_nt: TGTGCCAGCAGTTTTGGGAGCACAGATACGCAGTATTTT; cdr3_aa: CASSFGSTDTQYF
j_call: TRBJ2-2; d_call: .; v_call: TRBV6-2/TRBV6-3; clone_size: .; cdr3_nt: TGTGCCAGCAGTTACTGGGGCGGGGAGCTGTTTTTT; cdr3_aa: CASSYWGGELFF
j_call: TRBJ2-1; d_call: .; v_call: TRBV5-1; clone_size: .; cdr3_nt: TGCGCCAGCAGCTTGGCCGGGGGGCTCTCCTACAATGAGCAGTTCTTC; cdr3_aa: CASSLAGGLSYNEQFF
j_call: TRBJ2-2; d_call: TRBD2; v_call: TRBV11-2; clone_size: once; cdr3_nt: TGTGCCAGCAGCTGGGGGCCTAGCGGGACAACCGGGGAGCTGTTTTTT; cdr3_aa: CASSWGPSGTTGELFF
j_call: TRBJ2-1; d_call: .; v_call: TRBV27; clone_size: .; cdr3_nt: TGTGCCAGCAGTTTTGGGGGATTGGGGGAGCAGTTCTTC; cdr3_aa: CASSFGGLGEQFF
j_call: TRBJ2-1; d_call: .; v_call: TRBV23-1; clone_size: .; cdr3_nt: TGCGCCAGCAGACGAAATTCCCCTGAAGCGGGCGCGAGAACCTACAATGAGCAGTTCTTC; cdr3_aa: CASRRNSPEAGARTYNEQFF
j_call: TRBJ2-7; d_call: .; v_call: TRBV6-5; clone_size: .; cdr3_nt: TGTGCCAGCAGTTACGGGCGGGGATTCTCCCTCGAGCAGTACTTC; cdr3_aa: CASSYGRGFSLEQYF
j_call: TRBJ2-7; d_call: TRBD1; v_call: TRBV20-1; clone_size: .; cdr3_nt: TGCAGTGCTTCTTGGGGTCCCGGGACAGGGGATCGGTACGAGCAGTACTTC; cdr3_aa: CSASWGPGTGDRYEQYF
j_call: TRBJ1-1; d_call: .; v_call: TRBV4-1; clone_size: few; cdr3_nt: TGCGCCAGCAGCGAAGAGACAGACATGAACACTGAAGCTTTCTTT; cdr3_aa: CASSEETDMNTEAFF
j_call: TRBJ2-1; d_call: .; v_call: TRBV27; clone_size: once; cdr3_nt: TGTGCCAGCAGGTCAGGAGGGTCCTACAATGAGCAGTTCTTC; cdr3_aa: CASRSGGSYNEQFF
j_call: TRBJ1-6; d_call: .; v_call: TRBV11-2; clone_size: .; cdr3_nt: TGTGCCAGCAGCCGGACGCGGGGCGTGGGCGCGAATTCACCCCTCCACTTT; cdr3_aa: CASSRTRGVGANSPLHF
j_call: TRBJ1-6; d_call: TRBD1; v_call: TRBV7-9; clone_size: .; cdr3_nt: TGTGCCAGCAGCGTGGGACAGAGGGGCCCTGAGGCCGCGAATTCACCCCTCCACTTT; cdr3_aa: CASSVGQRGPEAANSPLHF
j_call: TRBJ2-3; d_call: .; v_call: TRBV7-3; clone_size: .; cdr3_nt: TGTGCCAGCAGCTTAAAACGGGGTACTACAGATACGCAGTATTTT; cdr3_aa: CASSLKRGTTDTQYF
j_call: TRBJ2-5; d_call: TRBD2; v_call: TRBV30; clone_size: .; cdr3_nt: TGTGCCTGGGGGATCGGGGGGGCTCAAGAGACCCAGTACTTC; cdr3_aa: CAWGIGGAQETQYF
j_call: TRBJ2-1; d_call: TRBD1; v_call: TRBV29-1; clone_size: .; cdr3_nt: TGCAGCTTCCCCGGGACAGGGGGCGATGAGCAGTTCTTC; cdr3_aa: CSFPGTGGDEQFF
j_call: TRBJ1-2; d_call: TRBD1; v_call: TRBV13; clone_size: .; cdr3_nt: TGTGCCAGCAGCGCCGGGACAGGGCCATTATATGGCTACACCTTC; cdr3_aa: CASSAGTGPLYGYTF
j_call: TRBJ1-1; d_call: TRBD1; v_call: TRBV13; clone_size: .; cdr3_nt: TGTGCCAGCACCTTTATCCTCTCAGGGGGCGCGTACACTGAAGCTTTCTTT; cdr3_aa: CASTFILSGGAYTEAFF